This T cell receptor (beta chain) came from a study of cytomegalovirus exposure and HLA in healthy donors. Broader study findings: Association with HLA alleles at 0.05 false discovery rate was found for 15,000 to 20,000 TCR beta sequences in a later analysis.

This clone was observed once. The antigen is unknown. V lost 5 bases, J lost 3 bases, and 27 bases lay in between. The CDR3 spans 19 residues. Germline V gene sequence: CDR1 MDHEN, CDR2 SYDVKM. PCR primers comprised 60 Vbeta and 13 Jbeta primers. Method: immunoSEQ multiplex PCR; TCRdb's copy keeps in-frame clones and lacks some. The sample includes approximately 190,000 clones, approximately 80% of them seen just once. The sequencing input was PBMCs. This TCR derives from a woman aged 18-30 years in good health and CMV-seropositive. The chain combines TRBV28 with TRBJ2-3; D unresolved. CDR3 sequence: CASSPTRVQFHISTDTQYF. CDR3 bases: TGTGCCAGCAGTCCGACTCGGGTGCAGTTCCACATCTCAACAGATACGCAGTATTTT.